This TCR beta chain comes out of a study of cytomegalovirus exposure and HLA in healthy donors. Study-level background: Later, an analysis reported that the roughly 120 validation repertoires had used the same platform as the approximately 660 first-cohort repertoires.

Study findings and constraints: Cytomegalovirus status was reportedly diagnosed by the classifier with high specificity and sensitivity.

The CDR3 length is 12 residues. Germline values: CDR1 GTSNPN, CDR2 SVGIG (reference sequence). The J segment lost 10 bases and the V segment lost 5 bases, leaving 8 bases of the junction unmatched. As to this clone: Its antigen is as yet unknown.

The assay was immunoSEQ multiplex PCR, and TCRdb's table has in-frame clones only and misses some. Altogether 100,000 to 150,000 clones are present, about 87% being singletons, with the ten largest covering approximately 2%. The chain links TRBV30 to TRBJ2-1, with 7 bases matching TRBD2. The sequence came from a young man in good health and CMV-seronegative. The material sequenced was PBMCs. The CDR3 region is CAWRTPRGEQFF. DNA of the CDR3: TGTGCCTGGCGCACTCCGCGGGGGGAGCAGTTCTTC.